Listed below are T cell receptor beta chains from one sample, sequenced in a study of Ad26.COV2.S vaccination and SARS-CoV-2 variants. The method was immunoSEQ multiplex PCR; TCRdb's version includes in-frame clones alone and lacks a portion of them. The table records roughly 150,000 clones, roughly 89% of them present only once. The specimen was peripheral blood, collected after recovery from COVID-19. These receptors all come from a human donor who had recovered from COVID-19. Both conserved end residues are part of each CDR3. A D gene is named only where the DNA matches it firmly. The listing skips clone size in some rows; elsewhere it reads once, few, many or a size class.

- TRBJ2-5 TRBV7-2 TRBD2 TGTGCCAGCAGCTTAGTCCGGGGGGGCCGAATCGGGCAAGAGACCCAGTACTTC CASSLVRGGRIGQETQYF
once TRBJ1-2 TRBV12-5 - TGTGCTAGTGGTTTGGTGGATGGGGGCCGTAACTATGGCTACACCTTC CASGLVDGGRNYGYTF
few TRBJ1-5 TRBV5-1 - TGCGCCAGCAGCCCCTGGGTGGGTGGGAATCAGCCCCAGCATTTT CASSPWVGGNQPQHF
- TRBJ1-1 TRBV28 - TGTGCCAGCAGTTTATTCCTTGAAGCTTTCTTT CASSLFLEAFF
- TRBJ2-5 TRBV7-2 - TGTGCCAGCAGCGTCGATCTAGCAAGGGAGACCCAGTACTTC CASSVDLARETQYF
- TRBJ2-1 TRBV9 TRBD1 TGTGCCAGCAGCGCAAGGGACAGGGGAACAGATGAGCAGTTCTTC CASSARDRGTDEQFF
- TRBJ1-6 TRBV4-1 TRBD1 TGCGCCAGCAGCCAAGAGGTGACAGGGGAATCACCCCTCCACTTT CASSQEVTGESPLHF
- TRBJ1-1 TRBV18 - TGTGCCAGCTCGACCATACCCAGGGATAGGGACACTGAAGCTTTCTTT CASSTIPRDRDTEAFF
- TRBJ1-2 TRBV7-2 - TGTGCCAGCAGCTCCTATTCAGGGACGGATGGCTACACCTTC CASSSYSGTDGYTF
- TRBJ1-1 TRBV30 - TGTGCCTGGAGCTTCAGGGGACCTGAAGCTTTCTTT CAWSFRGPEAFF
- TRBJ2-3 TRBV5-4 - TGTGCCAGCAGCTTGGGGGGGTCCGATACGCAGTATTTT CASSLGGSDTQYF
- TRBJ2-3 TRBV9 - TGTGCCAGCAGCGTAGACGGGGCGCGAACAGATACGCAGTATTTT CASSVDGARTDTQYF
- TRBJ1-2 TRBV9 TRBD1 TGTGCCAGCAGCGTAGTAGGACAGGGGAACTATGGCTACACCTTC CASSVVGQGNYGYTF
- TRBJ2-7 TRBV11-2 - TGTGCCAGCAGTTCGGGCTACGAGCAGTACTTC CASSSGYEQYF
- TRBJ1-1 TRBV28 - TGTGCCAGCAGTTTCCCCACAGGGATGAACACTGAAGCTTTCTTT CASSFPTGMNTEAFF
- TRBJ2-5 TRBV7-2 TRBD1 TGTGCCAGCAGCTTTGCACAGGGGTGGATGGAGACCCAGTACTTC CASSFAQGWMETQYF
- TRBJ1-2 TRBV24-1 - TGTGCCACCAGTGATGACCGGGACTCCTATGGCTACACCTTC CATSDDRDSYGYTF
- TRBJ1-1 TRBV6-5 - TGTGCCAGCAGTTCCCCCGGCGGTCGGAACACTGAAGCTTTCTTT CASSSPGGRNTEAFF
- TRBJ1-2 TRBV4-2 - TGTGCCAGCAGCCAGGGCTCCTTGGTTGATGGCTACACCTTC CASSQGSLVDGYTF
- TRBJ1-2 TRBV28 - TGTGCCAGCAGTCTTCCTTACGGGACTGAAGCGAAATGGTACACCTTC CASSLPYGTEAKWYTF
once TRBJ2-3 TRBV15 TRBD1 TGTGCCACCAGCAGCCGGGACAGGGGGTTAGATACGCAGTATTTT CATSSRDRGLDTQYF
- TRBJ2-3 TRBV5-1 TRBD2 TGCGCCAGCAGCTTGAGGCTAGCGGGCACAGATACGCAGTATTTT CASSLRLAGTDTQYF
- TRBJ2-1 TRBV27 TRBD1 TGTGCCAGCAGTTTACCCCTCTCCGGGACAGGGTACAATGAGCAGTTCTTC CASSLPLSGTGYNEQFF
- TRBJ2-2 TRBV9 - TGTGCCAGCAGCCTGGTGGGGGGAGAGACCGGGGAGCTGTTTTTT CASSLVGGETGELFF
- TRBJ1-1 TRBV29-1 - TGCAGCGTTGAAGGGGCTCGATACACTGAAGCTTTCTTT CSVEGARYTEAFF
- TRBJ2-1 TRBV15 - TGTGCCACCAGCAGAGGGACAGTTTACAATGAGCAGTTCTTC CATSRGTVYNEQFF
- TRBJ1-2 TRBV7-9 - TGTGCCAGCAGCACGACCTTCCCCGTATCAGATTATGGCTACACCTTC CASSTTFPVSDYGYTF
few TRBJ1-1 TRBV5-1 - TGCGCCAGCAGCTTGGAAGGAAGAGGTTACACTGAAGCTTTCTTT CASSLEGRGYTEAFF
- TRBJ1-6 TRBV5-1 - TGCGCCAGCGCCGTGGAGGAATCCTATAATTCACCCCTCCACTTT CASAVEESYNSPLHF
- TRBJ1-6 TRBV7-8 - TGTGCCAGCAGCTTAAGCCTAGGCGCATCTAATTCACCCCTCCACTTT CASSLSLGASNSPLHF
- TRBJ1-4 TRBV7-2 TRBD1 TGTGCCAGCAGCTTAGCCGGGACAGGGGATGAAAAACTGTTTTTT CASSLAGTGDEKLFF
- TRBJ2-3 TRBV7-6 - TGTGCAAGCAGCAGGGGAGGGGCAGATACGCAGTATTTT CASSRGGADTQYF
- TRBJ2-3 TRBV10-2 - TGCGCCAGCATGGGACCCCGCACAGATACGCAGTATTTT CASMGPRTDTQYF
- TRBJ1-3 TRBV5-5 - TGTGCCAGCAGCTTCCGGGACTCCTCTGGAAACACCATATATTTT CASSFRDSSGNTIYF
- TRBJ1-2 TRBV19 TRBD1 TGTGCCAGTACCCCGTCGAACAGGGGGGGCTACACCTTC CASTPSNRGGYTF
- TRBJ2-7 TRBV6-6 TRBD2 TGTGCCAGCATCGCGGGGGGGCACTACGAGCAGTACTTC CASIAGGHYEQYF
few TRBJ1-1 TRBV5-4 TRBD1 TGTGCCAGCAGCTTGGGACCCTCCTCGGTCGGGACAGTATTTGAAGCTTTCTTT CASSLGPSSVGTVFEAFF
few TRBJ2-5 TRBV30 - TGTGCCTGGAGTGAACAGGCCCAAGAGACCCAGTACTTC CAWSEQAQETQYF
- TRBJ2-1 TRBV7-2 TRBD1 TGTGCCAGCAGCTTAGCGACAGGGGGCTACCATGAGCAGTTCTTC CASSLATGGYHEQFF
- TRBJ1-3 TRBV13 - TGTGCCAGCAGCTTAGACAGTGCCGGAGGCACCATATATTTT CASSLDSAGGTIYF
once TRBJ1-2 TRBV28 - TGTGCCAGCAGGGACAGTAACTATGGCTACACCTTC CASRDSNYGYTF
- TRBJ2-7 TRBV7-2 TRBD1 TGTGCCAGCAGGCGTGGGACAGGCATTACTAACGAGCAGTACTTC CASRRGTGITNEQYF
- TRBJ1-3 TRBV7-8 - TGTGCCAGCAGCCCCAATCGCGCGACCGACCCGTCCTCTGGAAACACCATATATTTT CASSPNRATDPSSGNTIYF
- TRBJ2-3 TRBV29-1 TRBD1 TGCAGCGCGCGAAGGGGACAGACCTTCACAGATACGCAGTATTTT CSARRGQTFTDTQYF
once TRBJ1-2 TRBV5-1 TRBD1 TGCGCCAGCACCCCGAGTCCGACAGGGGAAAAGGGCTACACCTTC CASTPSPTGEKGYTF
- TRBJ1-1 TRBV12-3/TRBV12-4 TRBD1 TGTGCCAGTACAGGGGCCGGGACTGAAGCTTTCTTT CASTGAGTEAFF
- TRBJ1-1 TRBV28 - TGTGCCAGCAGTTTAGCAGGGGTAACTGAAGCTTTCTTT CASSLAGVTEAFF
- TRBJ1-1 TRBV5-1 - TGCGCCAGCAGCTTGTTTGGGCAGCCAAAGGGGGGGGGCGCTGAAGCTTTCTTT CASSLFGQPKGGGAEAFF
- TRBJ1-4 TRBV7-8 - TGTGCCAGCAGCCGCCAACGGGGGGCTCGGGATGAAAAACTGTTTTTT CASSRQRGARDEKLFF
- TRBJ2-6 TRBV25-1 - TGTGCCAGCAGTCCAAGGTGGTCTGGGGCCAACGTCCTGACTTTC CASSPRWSGANVLTF
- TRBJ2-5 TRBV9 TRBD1 TGTGCCAGCAGCGCCCGGGTCGAGGGGGCCAAGTACTTACAAGAGACCCAGTACTTC CASSARVEGAKYLQETQYF
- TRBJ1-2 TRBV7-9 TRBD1 TGTGCCAGCAGCTTAGGGACAGGCCCTCCCGATTATGGCTACACCTTC CASSLGTGPPDYGYTF
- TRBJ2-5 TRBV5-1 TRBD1 TGCGCCAGCAGCACGGGACAGCAAGAGACCCAGTACTTC CASSTGQQETQYF
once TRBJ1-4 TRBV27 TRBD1 TGTGCCAGCACGAACAGGGGAAATGAAAAACTGTTTTTT CASTNRGNEKLFF
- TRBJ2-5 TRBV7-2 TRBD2 TGTGCCAGCAGCTTACGGGGGACGGGGGGGAGCCAAGAGACCCAGTACTTC CASSLRGTGGSQETQYF
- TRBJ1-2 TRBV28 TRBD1 TGTGCCAGCAGTGCTCGACAGGGGTGGAAGTATGGCTACACCTTC CASSARQGWKYGYTF
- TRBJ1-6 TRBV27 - TGTGCCAGCAGTCCCAGTGGCAGTAATTCACCCCTCCACTTT CASSPSGSNSPLHF
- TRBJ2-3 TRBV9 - TGTGCCAGCAGCGTAGGACGGGGGCGCACAGATACGCAGTATTTT CASSVGRGRTDTQYF
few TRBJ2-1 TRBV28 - TGTGCCACCACCTCTCGGGCCGCTAACTACAATGAGCAGTTCTTC CATTSRAANYNEQFF